The 10 T cell receptor beta chains given below trace back to one sample, sequenced in a study of blood T cells in healthy people across ages. Together with a sample-barcoded 5' primer, a J-beta primer mix was included in a second PCR lasting about 6 to 12 cycles. TCRdb re-called the 5' RACE reads through MiXCR, storing one row per CDR3 protein. This sample has over 600,000 distinct CDR3 sequences, with roughly 50% found just once. The sample comprised blood. These receptors originate from a man aged 35 to 55 in good health.

Of note for this clonotype: Its ends do not fully match the called genes, so a read error is possible. The J gene is TRBJ1-2, the V gene TRBV27, with D perhaps matching TRBD1 (6 bases). Germline V gives CDR1 MNHEY, CDR2 SMNVEV (reference sequence). CDR3 size: 15 residues. The CDR3 bases are TGTGCCAGCAGTTCACAGGGACCACCTAACTCTGGCTACACCTTC. It encodes CASSSQGPPNSGYTF.

V is TRBV7-2 and J is TRBJ2-1; D tentatively reads TRBD1 or TRBD2 (6 bases each). V was clipped by 0 bases and J by 8 bases, with 11 bases between them. Per germline, CDR1 SGHTA and CDR2 FQGNSA. This CDR3 has 14 amino acids. The CDR3 DNA reads as TGTGCCAGCAGCTTAGCGGGGGGCACCCATGAGCAGTTCTTC. Its protein product is CASSLAGGTHEQFF.

The genes are TRBV9 and TRBJ1-2; D remains unclear. The CDR3 is made up of 11 amino acids. V was cut by 3 bases and J by 6 bases, with 6 bases left in between. Germline-derived CDR1 and CDR2 are SGDLS and YYNGEE. CDR3 sequence: CASSALDGYTF. The CDR3 DNA reads TGTGCCAGCAGCGCTCTGGATGGCTACACCTTC. The full variable domain, its missing parts supplied by reference TRBV9 and TRBJ1-2, is DSGVTQTPKHLITATGQRVTLRCSPRSGDLSVYWYQQSLDQGLQFLIQYYNGEERAKGNILERFSAQQFPDLHSELNLSSLELGDSALYFCASSALDGYTFGSGTRLTVV.

In its sample, this clonotype was seen a few times. The chain employs TRBV6-2 or TRBV6-3 and TRBJ2-1, with D hard to call. The germline V gene has CDR1 MNHEY and CDR2 SVGEGT. The CDR3 is 15 amino acids. Between the trimmed V and J ends, which lost 4 bases and 0 bases, there was a span of 10 bases. CDR3: CASSLDGPSYNEQFF. The CDR3 DNA reads as TGTGCCAGCAGTTTGGACGGGCCCTCCTACAATGAGCAGTTCTTC.

The V call is TRBV6-5, the J call TRBJ2-5; D gene uncertain. The ends were cut back, 8 bases at V and 13 bases at J, with 17 bases in the middle. The germline CDR1 and CDR2 sequences are MNHEY and SVGAGI. CDR3 length: 11 amino acids. For the CDR3, the DNA is TGTGCCAGCGGTATGACTCTTAGTCGGTACTTC. Translated, it gives CASGMTLSRYF.

The V call is TRBV7-3, the J call TRBJ2-2; either TRBD1 or TRBD2 may supply D (5 bases each). CDR3 length: 16 residues. Germline values: CDR1 SGHTA, CDR2 FQGTGA. V gave up 5 bases and J gave up 4 bases, with 17 bases separating them. The CDR3 sequence: CASSTPIKRGTGELFF. The CDR3 DNA reads TGTGCCAGCAGCACGCCCATTAAGAGGGGCACCGGGGAGCTGTTTTTT.

The chain joins TRBV4-1 to TRBJ2-7, with 16 bases identical to TRBD2. V shed 0 bases and J 0 bases; nucleotides not matched to a gene: 5. CDR1 and CDR2 from the germline V gene are MGHRA and YSYEKL. This CDR3 is 19 amino acids long. The CDR3 protein is CASSQDFGTSGRASYEQYF. Here the CDR3 DNA reads TGCGCCAGCAGCCAAGATTTCGGGACTAGCGGGAGGGCCTCCTACGAGCAGTACTTC.

Of note for this clonotype: A much larger clone lies one base from this, so it may be a read error. The V and J genes are TRBV29-1 and TRBJ2-4, with D unresolved. Germline assignment: CDR1 SQVTM and CDR2 ANQGSEA. Trimming cost V 3 bases and J 13 bases, with 16 bases left between them. The CDR3 consists of 12 residues. Here the CDR3 reads CSVEGRRYVQYF. The CDR3 bases are TGCAGCGTTGAGGGCCGCCGGTACGTGCAGTACTTC. Supplemented by reference TRBV29-1 and TRBJ2-4, the full variable domain reads SAVISQKPSRDICQRGTSLTIQCQVDSQVTMMFWYRQQPGQSLTLIATANQGSEATYESGFVIDKFPISRPNLTFSTLTVSNMSPEDSSIYLCSVEGRRYVQYFGAGTRLSVL.

The CDR3 nucleotides read TGTGCCAGCAGCTTAGCCGGTCCAAACAATGAGCAGTTCTTC. As protein: CASSLAGPNNEQFF. The genes are TRBV7-3 and TRBJ2-1; D is unclear. CDR1 is SGHTA and CDR2 is FQGTGA in the germline V gene. V shed 2 bases and J shed 5 bases, with 10 bases lying between them. This CDR3 region has 14 residues. Full variable domain (missing parts from reference TRBV7-3 and TRBJ2-1): GAGVSQTPSNKVTEKGKYVELRCDPISGHTALYWYRQSLGQGPEFLIYFQGTGAADDSGLPNDRFFAVRPEGSVSTLKIQRTERGDSAVYLCASSLAGPNNEQFFGPGTRLTVL.

The sample holds a few counts of this clonotype. The genes are TRBV7-9 and TRBJ1-4, with 9 bases that match TRBD1. This CDR3 contains 15 residues. The V gene's germline CDR1 is SEHNR and CDR2 FQNEAQ (reference sequence). J gave up 6 bases and V 4 bases, and 6 bases lay outside the gene matches. CDR3 residues: CASSSRTGVDEKLFF. CDR3 nucleotide sequence: TGTGCCAGCAGCTCAAGGACAGGGGTGGATGAAAAACTGTTTTTT.